What follows describes a single TCR beta chain. This entry comes from a study of PD-L1 blockade in urothelial cancer. The time point denotes: pretreatment peripheral blood. TCRdb's table, derived via immunoSEQ multiplex PCR, lists solely in-frame clones and lacks some. This table has around 63,000 clones, roughly 76% appearing once. Sequencing used PBMCs, obtained around atezolizumab (anti-PD-L1) treatment. This sequence was found in a man between 70 and 80 years old with urothelial cancer.

Written as DNA, the CDR3 is TGTGCCAGCAGCTTAGACGGGCGAGGGGGCTACACCTTC. As protein: CASSLDGRGGYTF. The chain has TRBV7-9 and TRBJ1-2; D gene uncertain. CDR1 is SEHNR and CDR2 is FQNEAQ in the germline V gene (reference sequence). V lost 1 base to trimming and J lost 8 bases, with 11 bases between them. The CDR3 sequence is 13 residues long.